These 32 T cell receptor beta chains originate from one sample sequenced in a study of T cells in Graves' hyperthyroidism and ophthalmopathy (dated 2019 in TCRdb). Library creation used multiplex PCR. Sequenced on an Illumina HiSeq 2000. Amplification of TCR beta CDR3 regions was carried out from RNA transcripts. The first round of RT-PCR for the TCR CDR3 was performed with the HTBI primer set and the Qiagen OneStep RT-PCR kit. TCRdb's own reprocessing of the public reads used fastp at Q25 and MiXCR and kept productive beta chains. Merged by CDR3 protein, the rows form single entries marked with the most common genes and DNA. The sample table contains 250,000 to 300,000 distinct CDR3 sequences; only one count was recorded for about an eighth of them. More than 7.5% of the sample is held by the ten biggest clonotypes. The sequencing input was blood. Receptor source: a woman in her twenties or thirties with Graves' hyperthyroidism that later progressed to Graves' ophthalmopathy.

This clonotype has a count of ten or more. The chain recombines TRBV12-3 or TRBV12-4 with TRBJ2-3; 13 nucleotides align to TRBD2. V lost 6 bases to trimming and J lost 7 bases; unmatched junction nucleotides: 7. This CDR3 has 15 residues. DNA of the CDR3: TGTGCCAGCAGCCTCGGACTAGCGGGAGAAAATACGCAGTATTTT. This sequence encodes CASSLGLAGENTQYF.

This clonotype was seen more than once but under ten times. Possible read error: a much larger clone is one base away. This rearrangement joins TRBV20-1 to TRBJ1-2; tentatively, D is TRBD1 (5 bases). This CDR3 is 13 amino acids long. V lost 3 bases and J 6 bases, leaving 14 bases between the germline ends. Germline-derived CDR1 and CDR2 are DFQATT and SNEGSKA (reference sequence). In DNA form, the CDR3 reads TGCAGTGCTAGTAACCAGGGAAAGAATGGCTACACCTTC. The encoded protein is CSASNQGKNGYTF.

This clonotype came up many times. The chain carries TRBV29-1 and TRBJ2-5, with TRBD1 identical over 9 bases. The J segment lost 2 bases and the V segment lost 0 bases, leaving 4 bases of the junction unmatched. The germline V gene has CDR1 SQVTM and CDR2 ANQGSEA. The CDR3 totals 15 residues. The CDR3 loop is CSVEEVGTGQETQYF. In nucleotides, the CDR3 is TGCAGCGTTGAAGAAGTCGGGACAGGGCAAGAGACCCAGTACTTC.

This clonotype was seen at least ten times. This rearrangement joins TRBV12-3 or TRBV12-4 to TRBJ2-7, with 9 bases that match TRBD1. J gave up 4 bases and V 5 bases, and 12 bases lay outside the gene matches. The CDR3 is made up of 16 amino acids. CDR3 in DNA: TGTGCCAGCAGTCATCTCAGGACAGGGGATGGGTACGAGCAGTACTTC. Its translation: CASSHLRTGDGYEQYF.

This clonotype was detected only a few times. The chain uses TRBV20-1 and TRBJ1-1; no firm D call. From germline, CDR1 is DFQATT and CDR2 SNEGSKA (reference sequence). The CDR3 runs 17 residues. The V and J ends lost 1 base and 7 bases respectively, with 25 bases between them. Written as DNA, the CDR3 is TGCAGTGCTAGAGGCGGACTATTGGCGGTTAGCAACTATGAAGCTTTCTTT. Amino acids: CSARGGLLAVSNYEAFF.

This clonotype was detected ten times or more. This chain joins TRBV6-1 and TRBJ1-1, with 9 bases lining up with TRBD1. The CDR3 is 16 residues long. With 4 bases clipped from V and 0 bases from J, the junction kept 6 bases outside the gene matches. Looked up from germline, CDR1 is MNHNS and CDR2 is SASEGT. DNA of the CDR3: TGTGCCAGCAGTGGAGACAGGGGGTCCGTGAACACTGAAGCTTTCTTT. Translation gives CASSGDRGSVNTEAFF.

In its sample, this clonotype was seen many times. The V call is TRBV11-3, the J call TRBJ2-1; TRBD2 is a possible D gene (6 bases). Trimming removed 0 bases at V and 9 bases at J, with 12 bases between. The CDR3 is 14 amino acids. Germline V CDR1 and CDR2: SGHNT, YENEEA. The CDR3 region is CASSLDLGRGEQFF. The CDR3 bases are TGTGCCAGCAGCTTAGATCTAGGGCGGGGTGAGCAGTTCTTC. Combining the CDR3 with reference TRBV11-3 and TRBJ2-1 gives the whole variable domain EAGVVQSPRYKIIEKKQPVAFWCNPISGHNTLYWYLQNLGQGPELLIRYENEEAVDDSQLPKDRFSAERLKGVDSTLKIQPAELGDSAVYLCASSLDLGRGEQFFGPGTRLTVL.

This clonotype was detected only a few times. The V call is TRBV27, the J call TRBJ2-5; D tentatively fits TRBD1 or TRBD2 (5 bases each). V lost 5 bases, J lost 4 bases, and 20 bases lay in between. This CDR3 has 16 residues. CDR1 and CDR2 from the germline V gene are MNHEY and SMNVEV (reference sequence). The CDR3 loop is CASSQTGPLQVETQYF. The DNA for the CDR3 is TGTGCCAGCAGTCAAACGGGACCCCTCCAGGTAGAGACCCAGTACTTC.

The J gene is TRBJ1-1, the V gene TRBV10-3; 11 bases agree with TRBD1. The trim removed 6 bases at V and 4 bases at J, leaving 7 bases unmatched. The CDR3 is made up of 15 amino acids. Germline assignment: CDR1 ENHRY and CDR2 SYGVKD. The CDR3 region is CAIRQPGTGGTEAFF. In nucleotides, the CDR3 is TGTGCCATCAGGCAACCCGGGACAGGGGGCACTGAAGCTTTCTTT.

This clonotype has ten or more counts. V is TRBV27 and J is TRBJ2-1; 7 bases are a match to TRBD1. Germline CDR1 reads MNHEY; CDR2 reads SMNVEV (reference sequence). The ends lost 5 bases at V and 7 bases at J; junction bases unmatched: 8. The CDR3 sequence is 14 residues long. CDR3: CASSPPGQLNEQFF. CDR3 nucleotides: TGTGCCAGCAGTCCACCGGGACAGCTGAATGAGCAGTTCTTC.

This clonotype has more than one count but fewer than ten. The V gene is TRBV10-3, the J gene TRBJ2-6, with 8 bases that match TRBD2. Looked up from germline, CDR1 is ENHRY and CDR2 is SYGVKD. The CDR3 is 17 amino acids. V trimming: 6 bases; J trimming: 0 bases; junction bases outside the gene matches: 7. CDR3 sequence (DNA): TGTGCCATCAGCGTGACTAGCGTGGGCTCTGGGGCCAACGTCCTGACTTTC. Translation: CAISVTSVGSGANVLTF.

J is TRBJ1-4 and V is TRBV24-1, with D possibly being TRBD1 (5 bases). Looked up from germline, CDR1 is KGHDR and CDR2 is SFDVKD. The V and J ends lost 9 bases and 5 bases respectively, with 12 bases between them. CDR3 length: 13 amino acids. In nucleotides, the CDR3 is TGTGCCACCCAAGACAGCTTAAATGAAAAACTGTTTTTT. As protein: CATQDSLNEKLFF.

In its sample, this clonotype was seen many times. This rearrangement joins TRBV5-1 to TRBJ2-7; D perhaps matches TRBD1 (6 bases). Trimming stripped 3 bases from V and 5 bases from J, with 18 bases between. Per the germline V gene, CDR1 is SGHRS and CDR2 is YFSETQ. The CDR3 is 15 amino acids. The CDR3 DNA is TGCGCCAGCAGCTCCAGGGGCCCGGAAAGGGACGAGCAGTACTTC. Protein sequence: CASSSRGPERDEQYF.

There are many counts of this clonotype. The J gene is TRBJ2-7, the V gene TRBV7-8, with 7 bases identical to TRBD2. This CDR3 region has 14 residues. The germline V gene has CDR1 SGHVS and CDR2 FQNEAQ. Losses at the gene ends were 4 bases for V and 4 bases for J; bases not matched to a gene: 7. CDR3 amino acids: CASSSAGRTYEQYF. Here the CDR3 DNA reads TGTGCCAGCAGCTCAGCGGGACGAACTTACGAGCAGTACTTC.

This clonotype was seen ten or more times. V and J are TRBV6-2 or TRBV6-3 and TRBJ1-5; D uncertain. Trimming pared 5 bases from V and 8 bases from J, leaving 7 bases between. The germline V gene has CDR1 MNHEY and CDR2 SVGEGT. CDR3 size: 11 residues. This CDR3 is CASSQREPQHF. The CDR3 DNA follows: TGTGCCAGCAGTCAAAGGGAGCCCCAGCATTTT.

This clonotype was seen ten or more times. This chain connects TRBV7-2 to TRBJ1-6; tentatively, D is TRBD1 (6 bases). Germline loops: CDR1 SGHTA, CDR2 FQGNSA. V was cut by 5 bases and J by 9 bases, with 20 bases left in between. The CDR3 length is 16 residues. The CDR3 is CASSPGSLGGRSPLHF. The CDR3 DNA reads TGTGCCAGCAGCCCGGGCTCTCTGGGGGGGCGTTCACCCCTCCACTTT.

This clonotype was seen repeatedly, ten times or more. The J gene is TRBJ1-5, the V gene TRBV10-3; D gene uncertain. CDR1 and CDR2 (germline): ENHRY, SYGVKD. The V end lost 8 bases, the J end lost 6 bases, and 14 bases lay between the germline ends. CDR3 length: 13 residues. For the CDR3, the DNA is TGTGCCATCGGATTCCAGTCTGGTCAGCCCCAGCATTTT. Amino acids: CAIGFQSGQPQHF.

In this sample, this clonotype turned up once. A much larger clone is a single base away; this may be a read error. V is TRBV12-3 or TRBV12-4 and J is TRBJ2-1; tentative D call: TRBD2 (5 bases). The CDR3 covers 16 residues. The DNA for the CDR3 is TGTGCCGGCAGTTCCAAGGACTTCCTCCTAGGAAATGAGCAGTTCTTC. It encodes CAGSSKDFLLGNEQFF.

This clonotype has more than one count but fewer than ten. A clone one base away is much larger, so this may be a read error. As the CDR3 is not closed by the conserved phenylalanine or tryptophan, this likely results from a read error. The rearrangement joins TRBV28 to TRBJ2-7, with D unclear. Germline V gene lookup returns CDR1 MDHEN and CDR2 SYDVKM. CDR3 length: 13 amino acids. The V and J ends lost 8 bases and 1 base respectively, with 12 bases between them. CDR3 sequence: CASLRTGSYEQYL. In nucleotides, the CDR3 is TGTGCCAGCCTTAGGACCGGGTCCTACGAGCAGTACCTC.

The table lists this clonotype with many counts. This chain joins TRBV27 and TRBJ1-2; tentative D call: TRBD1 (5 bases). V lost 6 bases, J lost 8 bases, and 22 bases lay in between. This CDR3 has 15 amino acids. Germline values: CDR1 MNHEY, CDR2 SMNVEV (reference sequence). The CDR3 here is CASSGKGAVSGGYTF. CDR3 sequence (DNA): TGTGCCAGCAGCGGTAAAGGGGCCGTCTCGGGAGGCTACACCTTC.

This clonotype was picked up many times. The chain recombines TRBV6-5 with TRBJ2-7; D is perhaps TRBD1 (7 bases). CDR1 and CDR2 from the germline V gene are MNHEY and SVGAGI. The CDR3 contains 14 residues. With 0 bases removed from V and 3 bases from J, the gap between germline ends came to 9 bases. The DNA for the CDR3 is TGTGCCAGCAGTTACTCGCGGGACAGCTACGAGCAGTACTTC. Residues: CASSYSRDSYEQYF.

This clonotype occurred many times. CDR3 sequence reads: CASSAGQVYNEQFF. CDR3 DNA: TGTGCCAGCAGTGCCGGACAGGTATACAATGAGCAGTTCTTC. The chain uses TRBV6-1 and TRBJ2-1, with 7 bases identical to TRBD1. Losses at the gene ends were 4 bases for V and 4 bases for J; bases not matched to a gene: 4. The length of the CDR3 is 14 residues. CDR1 and CDR2 (germline): MNHNS, SASEGT.

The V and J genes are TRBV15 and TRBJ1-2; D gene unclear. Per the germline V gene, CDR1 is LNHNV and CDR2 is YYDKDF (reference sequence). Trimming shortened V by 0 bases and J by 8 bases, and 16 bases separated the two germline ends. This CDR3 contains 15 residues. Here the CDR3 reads CATSRDSGNPGGYTF. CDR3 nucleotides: TGTGCCACCAGCAGAGATTCCGGCAACCCGGGCGGCTACACCTTC.

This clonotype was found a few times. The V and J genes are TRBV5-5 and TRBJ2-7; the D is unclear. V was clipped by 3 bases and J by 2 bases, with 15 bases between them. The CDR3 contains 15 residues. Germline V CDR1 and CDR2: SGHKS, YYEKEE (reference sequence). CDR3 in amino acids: CASSSTDKLTYEQYF. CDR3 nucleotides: TGTGCCAGCAGCTCGACCGATAAACTAACCTACGAGCAGTACTTC. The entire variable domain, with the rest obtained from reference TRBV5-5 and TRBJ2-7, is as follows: DAGVTQSPTHLIKTRGQQVTLRCSPISGHKSVSWYQQVLGQGPQFIFQYYEKEERGRGNFPDRFSARQFPNYSSELNVNALLLGDSALYLCASSSTDKLTYEQYFGPGTRLTVT.

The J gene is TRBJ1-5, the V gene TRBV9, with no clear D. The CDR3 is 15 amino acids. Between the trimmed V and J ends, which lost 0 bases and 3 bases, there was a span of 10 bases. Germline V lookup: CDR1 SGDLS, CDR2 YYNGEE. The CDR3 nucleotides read TGTGCCAGCAGCGTAGAAGGAGCATACAATCAGCCCCAGCATTTT. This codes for CASSVEGAYNQPQHF.

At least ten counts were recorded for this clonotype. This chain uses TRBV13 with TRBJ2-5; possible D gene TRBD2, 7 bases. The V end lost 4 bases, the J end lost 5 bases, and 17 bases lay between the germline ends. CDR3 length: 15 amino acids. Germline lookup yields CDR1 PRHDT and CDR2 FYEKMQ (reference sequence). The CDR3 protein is CASSSARGGRETQYF. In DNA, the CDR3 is TGTGCCAGCAGCTCCGCTAGGGGGGGCCGGGAGACCCAGTACTTC.

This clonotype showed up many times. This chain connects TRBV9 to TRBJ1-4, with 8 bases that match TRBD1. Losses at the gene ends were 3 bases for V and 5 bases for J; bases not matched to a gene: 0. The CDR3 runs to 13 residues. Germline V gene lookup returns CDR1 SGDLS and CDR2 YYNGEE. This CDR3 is CASSGTGNEKLFF. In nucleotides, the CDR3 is TGTGCCAGCAGCGGGACAGGGAATGAAAAACTGTTTTTT.

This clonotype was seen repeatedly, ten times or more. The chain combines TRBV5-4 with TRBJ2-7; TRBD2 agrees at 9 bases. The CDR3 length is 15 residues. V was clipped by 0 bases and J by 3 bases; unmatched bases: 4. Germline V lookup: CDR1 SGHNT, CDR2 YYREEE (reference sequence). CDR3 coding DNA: TGTGCCAGCAGCTTGGGTAGCGGGGGAAACTACGAGCAGTACTTC. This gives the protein CASSLGSGGNYEQYF. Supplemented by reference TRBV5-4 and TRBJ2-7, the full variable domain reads ETGVTQSPTHLIKTRGQQVTLRCSSQSGHNTVSWYQQALGQGPQFIFQYYREEENGRGNFPPRFSGLQFPNYSSELNVNALELDDSALYLCASSLGSGGNYEQYFGPGTRLTVT.

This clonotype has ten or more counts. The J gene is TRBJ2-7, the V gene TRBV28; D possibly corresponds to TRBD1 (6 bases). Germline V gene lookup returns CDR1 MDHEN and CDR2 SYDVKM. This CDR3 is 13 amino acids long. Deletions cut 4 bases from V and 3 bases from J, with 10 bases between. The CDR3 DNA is TGTGCCAGCAGTTCCGGGACACACTACGAGCAGTACTTC. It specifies CASSSGTHYEQYF.

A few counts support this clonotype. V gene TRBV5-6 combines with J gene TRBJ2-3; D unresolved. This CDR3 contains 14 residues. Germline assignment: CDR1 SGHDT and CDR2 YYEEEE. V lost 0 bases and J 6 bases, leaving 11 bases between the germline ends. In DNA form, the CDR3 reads TGTGCCAGCAGCTTGGCCAATGCTGGGGATACGCAGTATTTT. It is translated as CASSLANAGDTQYF.

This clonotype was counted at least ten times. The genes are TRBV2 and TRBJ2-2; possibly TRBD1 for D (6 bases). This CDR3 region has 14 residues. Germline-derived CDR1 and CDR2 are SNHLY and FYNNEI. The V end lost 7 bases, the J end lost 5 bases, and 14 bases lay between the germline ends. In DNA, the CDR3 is TGTGCCAGCAAGGCGGAAGGGGGAACCGGGGAGCTGTTTTTT. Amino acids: CASKAEGGTGELFF.

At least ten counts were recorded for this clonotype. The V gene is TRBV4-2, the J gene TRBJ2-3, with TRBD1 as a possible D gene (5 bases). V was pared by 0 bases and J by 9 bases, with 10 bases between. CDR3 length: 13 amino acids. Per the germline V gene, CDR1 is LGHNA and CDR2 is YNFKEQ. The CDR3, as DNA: TGTGCCAGCAGCCAAGATAGTACAGGAACGCAGTATTTT. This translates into CASSQDSTGTQYF.